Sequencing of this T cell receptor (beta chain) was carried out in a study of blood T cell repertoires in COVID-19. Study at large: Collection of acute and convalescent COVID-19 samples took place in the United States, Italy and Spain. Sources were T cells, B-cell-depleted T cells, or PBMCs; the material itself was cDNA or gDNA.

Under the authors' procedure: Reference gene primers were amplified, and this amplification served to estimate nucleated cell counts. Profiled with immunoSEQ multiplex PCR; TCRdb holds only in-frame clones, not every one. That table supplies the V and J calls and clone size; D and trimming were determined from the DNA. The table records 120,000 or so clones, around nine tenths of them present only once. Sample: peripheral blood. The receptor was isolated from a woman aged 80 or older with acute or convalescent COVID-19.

The CDR3 is CASSVAPDSGNTIYF. In DNA form, the CDR3 reads TGTGCCAGCAGCGTAGCTCCAGACTCTGGAAACACCATATATTTT. V usage is TRBV9 and J usage is TRBJ1-3, with D unclear. There are 15 residues in the CDR3. Between the trimmed V and J ends, which lost 0 bases and 0 bases, there was a span of 7 bases. Germline V gene data show CDR1 as SGDLS and CDR2 as YYNGEE.